The clone carrying this T cell receptor (beta chain) was found many times. The sample comes from a study of identical twins. The CDR3 sequence is 10 residues long. Germline CDR1 is SGHRS and CDR2 is YFSETQ. V was cut by 7 bases and J by 5 bases, with 4 bases left in between. TCRdb used MiXCR to reprocess the 5' RACE reads, holding one entry per CDR3 protein. The table has 230,000 or so distinct CDR3 sequences, about 8% seen once; the top ten hold over 2.5%. These data were likewise used in another study, on yellow fever vaccine responses in identical twins.

This TCR came from a woman between 18 and 30 years old in good health. Source material: CD8+ T cells sorted from blood. The chain recombines TRBV5-1 with TRBJ2-1; no firm D call. CDR3 nucleotide sequence: TGCGCCAGCGGCAACAATGAGCAGTTCTTC. Residues: CASGNNEQFF.